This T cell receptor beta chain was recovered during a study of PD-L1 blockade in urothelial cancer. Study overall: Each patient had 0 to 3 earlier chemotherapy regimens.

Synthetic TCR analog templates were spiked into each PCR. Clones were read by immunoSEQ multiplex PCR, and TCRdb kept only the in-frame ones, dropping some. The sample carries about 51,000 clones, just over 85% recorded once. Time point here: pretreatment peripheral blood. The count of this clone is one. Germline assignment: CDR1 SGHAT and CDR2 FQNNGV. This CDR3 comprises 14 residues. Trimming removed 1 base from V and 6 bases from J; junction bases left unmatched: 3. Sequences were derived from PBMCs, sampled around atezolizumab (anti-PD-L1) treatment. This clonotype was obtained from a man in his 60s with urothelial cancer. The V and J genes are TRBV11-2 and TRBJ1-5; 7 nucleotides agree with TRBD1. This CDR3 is CASSLGGGPQPQHF. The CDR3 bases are TGTGCCAGCAGCTTAGGAGGGGGCCCTCAGCCCCAGCATTTT.